This T cell receptor beta chain emerged from a study of T cell changes during pregnancy in multiple sclerosis. Trimming took 0 bases from V and 1 from J; bases not matched to a gene: 4. This CDR3 contains 16 residues. The germline V gene encodes CDR1 SGHDT and CDR2 YYEEEE. Sequenced by immunoSEQ multiplex PCR; TCRdb stores in-frame clones only, minus some. Of some 36,000 clones listed, 90% are singletons. The V call is TRBV5-6, the J call TRBJ2-5; TRBD1 aligns across 9 bases. The input for sequencing was CD4+ T cells from peripheral blood mononuclear cells, taken in the second trimester of pregnancy. This receptor was obtained from a female donor with multiple sclerosis, enrolled in a pregnancy study. The DNA of the CDR3 is TGTGCCAGCAGCTTGGGGGGACAGGGATTCCAAGAGACCCAGTACTTC. Encoded protein: CASSLGGQGFQETQYF.